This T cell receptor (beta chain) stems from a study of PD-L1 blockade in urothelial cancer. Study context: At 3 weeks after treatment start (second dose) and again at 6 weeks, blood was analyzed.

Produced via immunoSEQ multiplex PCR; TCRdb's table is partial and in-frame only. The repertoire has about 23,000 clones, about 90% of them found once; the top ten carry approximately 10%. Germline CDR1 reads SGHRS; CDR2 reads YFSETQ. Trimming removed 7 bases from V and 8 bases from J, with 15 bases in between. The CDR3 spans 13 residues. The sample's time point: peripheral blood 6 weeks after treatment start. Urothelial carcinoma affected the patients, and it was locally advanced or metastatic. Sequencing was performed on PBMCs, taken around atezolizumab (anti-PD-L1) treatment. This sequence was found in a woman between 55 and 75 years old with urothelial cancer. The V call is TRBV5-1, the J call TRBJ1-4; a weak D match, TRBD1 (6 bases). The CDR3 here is CASSQGIPEKLFF. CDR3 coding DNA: TGCGCCAGCTCACAGGGTATTCCCGAAAAACTGTTTTTT. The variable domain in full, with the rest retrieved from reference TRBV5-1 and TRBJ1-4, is KAGVTQTPRYLIKTRGQQVTLSCSPISGHRSVSWYQQTPGQGLQFLFEYFSETQRNKGNFPGRFSGRQFSNSRSEMNVSTLELGDSALYLCASSQGIPEKLFFGSGTQLSVL.